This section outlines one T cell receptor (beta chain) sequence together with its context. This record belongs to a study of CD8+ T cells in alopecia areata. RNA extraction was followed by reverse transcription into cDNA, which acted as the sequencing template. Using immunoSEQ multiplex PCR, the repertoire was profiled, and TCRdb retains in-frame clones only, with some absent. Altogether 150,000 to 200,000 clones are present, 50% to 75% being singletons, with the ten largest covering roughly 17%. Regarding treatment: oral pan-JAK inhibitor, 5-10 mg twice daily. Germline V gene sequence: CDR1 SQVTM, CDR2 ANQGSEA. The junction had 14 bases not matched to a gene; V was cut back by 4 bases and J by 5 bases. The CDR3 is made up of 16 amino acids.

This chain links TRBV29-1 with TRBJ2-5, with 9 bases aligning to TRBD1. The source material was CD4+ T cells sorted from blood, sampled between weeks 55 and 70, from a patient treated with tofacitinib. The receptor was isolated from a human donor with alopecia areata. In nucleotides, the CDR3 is TGCAGCGTTGCCCTCGGACAGGGGCCCGGCGTGGAGACCCAGTACTTC. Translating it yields CSVALGQGPGVETQYF.